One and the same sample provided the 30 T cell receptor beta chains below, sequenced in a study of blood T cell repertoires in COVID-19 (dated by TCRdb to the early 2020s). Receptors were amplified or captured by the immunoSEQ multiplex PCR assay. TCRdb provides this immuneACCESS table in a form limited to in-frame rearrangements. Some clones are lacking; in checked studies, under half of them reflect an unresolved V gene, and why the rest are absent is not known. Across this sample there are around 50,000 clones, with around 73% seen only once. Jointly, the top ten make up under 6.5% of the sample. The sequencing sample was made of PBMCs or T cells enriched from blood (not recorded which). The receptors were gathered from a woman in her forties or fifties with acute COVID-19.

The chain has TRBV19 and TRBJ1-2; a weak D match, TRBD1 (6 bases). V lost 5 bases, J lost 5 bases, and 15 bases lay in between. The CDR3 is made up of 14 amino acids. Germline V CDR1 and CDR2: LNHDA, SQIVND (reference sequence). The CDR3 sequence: CASSQDRFAYGYTF. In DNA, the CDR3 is TGTGCCAGTAGTCAAGACAGGTTTGCGTATGGCTACACCTTC.

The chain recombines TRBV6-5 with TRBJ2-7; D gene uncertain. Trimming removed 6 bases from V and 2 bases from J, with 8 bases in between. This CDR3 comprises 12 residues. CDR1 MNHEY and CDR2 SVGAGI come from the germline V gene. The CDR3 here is CASSSTTYEQYF. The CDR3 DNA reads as TGTGCCAGCAGCTCGACAACCTACGAGCAGTACTTC.

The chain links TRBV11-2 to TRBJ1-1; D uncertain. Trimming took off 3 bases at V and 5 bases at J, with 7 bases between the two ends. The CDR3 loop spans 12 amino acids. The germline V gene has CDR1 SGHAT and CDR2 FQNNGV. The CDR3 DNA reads TGTGCCAGCAGCTTCGCGGAGACTGAAGCTTTCTTT. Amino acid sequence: CASSFAETEAFF.

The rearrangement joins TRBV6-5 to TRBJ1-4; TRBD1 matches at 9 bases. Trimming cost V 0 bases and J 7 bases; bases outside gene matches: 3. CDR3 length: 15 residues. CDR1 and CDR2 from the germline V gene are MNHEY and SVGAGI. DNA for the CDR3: TGTGCCAGCAGTTACTCGACAGGGGGAGTTGAAAAACTGTTTTTT. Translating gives CASSYSTGGVEKLFF.

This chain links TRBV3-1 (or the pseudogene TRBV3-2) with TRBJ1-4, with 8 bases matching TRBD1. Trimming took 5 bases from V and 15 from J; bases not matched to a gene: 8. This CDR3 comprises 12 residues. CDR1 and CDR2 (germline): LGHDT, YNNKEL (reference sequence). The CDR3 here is CASSFSSGGVFF. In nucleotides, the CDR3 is TGTGCCAGCAGCTTTTCCTCAGGGGGCGTGTTTTTT.

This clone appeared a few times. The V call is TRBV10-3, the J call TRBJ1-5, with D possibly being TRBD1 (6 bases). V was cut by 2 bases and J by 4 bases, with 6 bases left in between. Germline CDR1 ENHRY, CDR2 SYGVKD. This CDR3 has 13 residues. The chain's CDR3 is CAISETGNQPQHF. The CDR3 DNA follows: TGTGCCATCAGTGAGACAGGGAATCAGCCCCAGCATTTT.

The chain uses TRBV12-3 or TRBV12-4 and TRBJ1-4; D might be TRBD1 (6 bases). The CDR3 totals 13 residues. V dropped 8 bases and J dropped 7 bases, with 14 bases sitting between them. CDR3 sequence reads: CASRRGRVEKLFF. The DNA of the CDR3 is TGTGCCAGCCGGAGGGGGAGGGTTGAAAAACTGTTTTTT.

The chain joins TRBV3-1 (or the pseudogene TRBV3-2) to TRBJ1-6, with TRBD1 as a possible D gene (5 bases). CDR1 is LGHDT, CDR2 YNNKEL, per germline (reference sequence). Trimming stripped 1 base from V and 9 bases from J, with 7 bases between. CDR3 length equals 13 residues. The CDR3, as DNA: TGTGCCAGCAGCCAAGTTAGGGGTTCACCCCTCCACTTT. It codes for CASSQVRGSPLHF.

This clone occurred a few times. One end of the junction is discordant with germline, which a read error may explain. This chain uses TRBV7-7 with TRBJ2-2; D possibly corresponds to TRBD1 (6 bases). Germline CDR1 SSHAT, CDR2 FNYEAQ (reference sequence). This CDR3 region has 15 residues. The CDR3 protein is CASSVQGVDTGELFF. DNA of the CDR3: TGTGCTAGCAGCGTACAGGGCGTGGACACCGGGGAGCTGTTTTTT.

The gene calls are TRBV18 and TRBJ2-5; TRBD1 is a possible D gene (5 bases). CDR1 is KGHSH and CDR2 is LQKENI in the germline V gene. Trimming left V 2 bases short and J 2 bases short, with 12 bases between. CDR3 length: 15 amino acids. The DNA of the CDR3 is TGTGCCAGCTCACCAATTAGGGGCCGTCAAGAGACCCAGTACTTC. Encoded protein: CASSPIRGRQETQYF.

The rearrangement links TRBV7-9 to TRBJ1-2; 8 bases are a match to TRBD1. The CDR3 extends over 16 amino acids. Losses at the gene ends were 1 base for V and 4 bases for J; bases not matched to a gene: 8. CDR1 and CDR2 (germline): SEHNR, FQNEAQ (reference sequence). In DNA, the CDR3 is TGTGCCAGCAGCTTAGGAACGGCAGGGGGCCTCTATGGCTACACCTTC. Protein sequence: CASSLGTAGGLYGYTF.

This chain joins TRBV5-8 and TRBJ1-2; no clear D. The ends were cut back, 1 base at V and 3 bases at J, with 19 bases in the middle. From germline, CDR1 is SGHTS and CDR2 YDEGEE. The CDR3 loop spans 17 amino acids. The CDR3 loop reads CASSLRRREGLYYGYTF. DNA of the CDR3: TGTGCCAGCAGCTTGAGGCGACGAGAGGGATTGTACTATGGCTACACCTTC.

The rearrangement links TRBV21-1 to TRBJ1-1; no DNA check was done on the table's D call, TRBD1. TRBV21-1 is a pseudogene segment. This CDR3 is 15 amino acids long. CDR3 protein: CASSPHSDRGAKAFF. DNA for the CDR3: TGTGCCAGCAGCCCACACTCGGACAGAGGGGCTAAAGCTTTCTTT.

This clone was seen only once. The CDR3 coding sequence is TGTGCCAGCAGTGTACTGAGGGACAGTAGATATGGCTACACCTTC. It yields the protein CASSVLRDSRYGYTF. This chain joins TRBV3-1 (or the pseudogene TRBV3-2) and TRBJ1-2; 7 positions match TRBD1. Per the germline V gene, CDR1 is LGHDT and CDR2 is YNNKEL (reference sequence). The CDR3 loop spans 15 amino acids. V was pared by 6 bases and J by 5 bases, with 12 bases of the junction left unmatched.

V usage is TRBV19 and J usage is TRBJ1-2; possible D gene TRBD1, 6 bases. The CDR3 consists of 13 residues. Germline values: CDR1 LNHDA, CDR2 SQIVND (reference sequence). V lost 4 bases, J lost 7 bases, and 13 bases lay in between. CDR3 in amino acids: CASSTTQGRGYTF. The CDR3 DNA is TGTGCCAGTAGTACGACACAGGGCCGTGGCTACACCTTC. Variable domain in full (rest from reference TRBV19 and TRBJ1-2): DGGITQSPKYLFRKEGQNVTLSCEQNLNHDAMYWYRQDPGQGLRLIYYSQIVNDFQKGDIAEGYSVSREKKESFPLTVTSAQKNPTAFYLCASSTTQGRGYTFGSGTRLTVV.

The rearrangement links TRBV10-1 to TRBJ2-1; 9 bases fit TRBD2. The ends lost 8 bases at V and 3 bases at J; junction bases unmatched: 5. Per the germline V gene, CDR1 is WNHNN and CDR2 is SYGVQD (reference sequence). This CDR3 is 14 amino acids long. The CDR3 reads CASSRGGNYNEQFF. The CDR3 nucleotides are TGCGCCAGCTCGCGGGGGGGAAACTACAATGAGCAGTTCTTC.

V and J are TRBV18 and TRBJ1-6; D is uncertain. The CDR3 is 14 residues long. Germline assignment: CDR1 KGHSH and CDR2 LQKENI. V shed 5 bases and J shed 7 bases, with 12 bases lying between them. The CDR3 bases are TGTGCCAGCTCAGACATGGAGGGAAATTCACCCCTCCACTTT. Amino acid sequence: CASSDMEGNSPLHF.

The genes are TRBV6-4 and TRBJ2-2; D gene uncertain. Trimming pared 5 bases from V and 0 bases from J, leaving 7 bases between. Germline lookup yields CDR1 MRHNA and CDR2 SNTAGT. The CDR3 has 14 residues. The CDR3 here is CASSLQTNTGELFF. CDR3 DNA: TGTGCCAGCAGTTTACAGACGAACACCGGGGAGCTGTTTTTT.

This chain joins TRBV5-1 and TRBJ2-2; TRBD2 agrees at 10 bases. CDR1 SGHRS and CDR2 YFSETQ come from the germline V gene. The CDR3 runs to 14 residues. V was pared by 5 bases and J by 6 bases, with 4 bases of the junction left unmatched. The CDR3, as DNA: TGCGCCAGCAGTATAGCGGGGGGAGCCGGGGAGCTGTTTTTT. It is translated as CASSIAGGAGELFF.

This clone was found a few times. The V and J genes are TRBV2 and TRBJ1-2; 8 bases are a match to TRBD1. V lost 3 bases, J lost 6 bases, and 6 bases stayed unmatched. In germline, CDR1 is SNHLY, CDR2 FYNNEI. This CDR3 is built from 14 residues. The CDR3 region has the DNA TGTGCCAGCAGTGAGATGTCAGGGGGCGATGGCTACACCTTC. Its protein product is CASSEMSGGDGYTF.

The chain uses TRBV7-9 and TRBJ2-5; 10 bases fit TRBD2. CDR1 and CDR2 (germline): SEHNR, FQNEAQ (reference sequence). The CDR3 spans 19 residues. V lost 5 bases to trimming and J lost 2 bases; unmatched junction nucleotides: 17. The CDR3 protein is CASSLRGGRLAGEQETQYF. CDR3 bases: TGTGCCAGCAGCCTAAGGGGTGGGCGTCTAGCGGGGGAACAAGAGACCCAGTACTTC. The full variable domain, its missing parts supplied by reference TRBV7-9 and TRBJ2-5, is DTGVSQNPRHKITKRGQNVTFRCDPISEHNRLYWYRQTLGQGPEFLTYFQNEAQLEKSRLLSDRFSAERPKGSFSTLEIQRTEQGDSAMYLCASSLRGGRLAGEQETQYFGPGTRLLVL.

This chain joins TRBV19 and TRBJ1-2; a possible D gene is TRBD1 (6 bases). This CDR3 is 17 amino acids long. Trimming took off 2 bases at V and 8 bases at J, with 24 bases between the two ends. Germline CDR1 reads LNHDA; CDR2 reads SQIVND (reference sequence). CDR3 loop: CASSIMKGDDGLRGYTF. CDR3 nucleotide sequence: TGTGCCAGTAGTATAATGAAGGGGGACGACGGTCTTCGGGGCTACACCTTC.

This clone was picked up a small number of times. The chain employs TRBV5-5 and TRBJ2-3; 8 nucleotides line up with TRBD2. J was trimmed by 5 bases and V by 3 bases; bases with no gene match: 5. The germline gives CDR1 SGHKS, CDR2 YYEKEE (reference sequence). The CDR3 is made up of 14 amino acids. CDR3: CASSSGGLVDTQYF. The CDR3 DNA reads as TGTGCCAGCAGCTCGGGGGGACTAGTAGATACGCAGTATTTT.

CDR3 coding DNA: TGTGCCAGCAGCCAACGACAGGGGGTTGAAGCTTTCTTT. Protein: CASSQRQGVEAFF. The chain joins TRBV14 to TRBJ1-1; 9 bases are shared with TRBD1. The ends lost 2 bases at V and 7 bases at J; junction bases unmatched: 2. CDR1 SGHDN and CDR2 FVKESK come from the germline V gene. The CDR3 extends over 13 amino acids.

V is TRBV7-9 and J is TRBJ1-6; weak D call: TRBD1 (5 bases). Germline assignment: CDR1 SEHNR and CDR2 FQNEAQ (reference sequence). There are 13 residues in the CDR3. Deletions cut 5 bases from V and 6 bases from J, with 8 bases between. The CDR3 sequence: CASSGDSNSPLHF. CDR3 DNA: TGTGCCAGCAGCGGCGACAGTAATTCACCCCTCCACTTT.

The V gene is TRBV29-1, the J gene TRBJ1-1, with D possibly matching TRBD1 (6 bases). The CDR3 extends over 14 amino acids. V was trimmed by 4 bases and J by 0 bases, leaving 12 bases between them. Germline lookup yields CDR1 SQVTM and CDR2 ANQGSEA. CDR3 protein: CSVGRTVMNTEAFF. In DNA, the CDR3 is TGCAGCGTTGGAAGGACAGTCATGAACACTGAAGCTTTCTTT.

CDR3: CASSLGRGRYNEQFF. CDR3 DNA sequence: TGTGCCAGCAGCTTGGGGCGGGGGAGATACAATGAGCAGTTCTTC. This chain uses TRBV5-8 with TRBJ2-1; 7 positions match TRBD2. Germline-derived CDR1 and CDR2 are SGHTS and YDEGEE. The CDR3 consists of 15 residues. With V trimmed by 0 bases and J by 4 bases, 4 bases remained unmatched.

DNA of the CDR3: TGTGCCAGTAGTATTGGCGGGATAGCTTTCTTT. It codes for CASSIGGIAFF. The gene calls are TRBV19 and TRBJ1-1; D is undetermined. The CDR3 has 11 residues. Germline V gives CDR1 LNHDA, CDR2 SQIVND (reference sequence). V was cut by 3 bases and J by 10 bases, with 9 bases left in between.

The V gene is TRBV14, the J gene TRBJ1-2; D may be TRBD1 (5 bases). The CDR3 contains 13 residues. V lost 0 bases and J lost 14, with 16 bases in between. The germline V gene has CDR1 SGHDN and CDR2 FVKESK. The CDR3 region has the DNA TGTGCCAGCAGCCAAGATCAGGGAGGCCACCGTACCTTC. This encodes CASSQDQGGHRTF.

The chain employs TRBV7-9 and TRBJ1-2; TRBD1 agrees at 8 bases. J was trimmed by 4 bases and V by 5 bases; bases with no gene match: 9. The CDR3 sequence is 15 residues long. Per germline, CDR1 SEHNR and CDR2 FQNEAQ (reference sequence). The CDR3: CASSVTGGKGYGYTF. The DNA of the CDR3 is TGTGCCAGCAGCGTCACAGGGGGAAAGGGCTATGGCTACACCTTC.